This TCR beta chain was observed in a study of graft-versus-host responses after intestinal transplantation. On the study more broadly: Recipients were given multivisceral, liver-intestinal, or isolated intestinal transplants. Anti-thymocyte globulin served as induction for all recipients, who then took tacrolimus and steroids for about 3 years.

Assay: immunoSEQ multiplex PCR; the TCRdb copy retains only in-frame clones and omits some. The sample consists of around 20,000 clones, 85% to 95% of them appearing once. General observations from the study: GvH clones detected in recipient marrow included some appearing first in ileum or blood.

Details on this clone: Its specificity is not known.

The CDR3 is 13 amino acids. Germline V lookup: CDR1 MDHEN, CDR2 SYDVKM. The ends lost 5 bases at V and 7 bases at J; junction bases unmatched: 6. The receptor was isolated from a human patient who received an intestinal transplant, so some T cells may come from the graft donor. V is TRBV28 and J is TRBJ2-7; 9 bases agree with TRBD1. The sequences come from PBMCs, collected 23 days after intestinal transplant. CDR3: CASSTDRGGEQYF. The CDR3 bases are TGTGCCAGCAGTACCGACAGGGGGGGGGAGCAGTACTTC.